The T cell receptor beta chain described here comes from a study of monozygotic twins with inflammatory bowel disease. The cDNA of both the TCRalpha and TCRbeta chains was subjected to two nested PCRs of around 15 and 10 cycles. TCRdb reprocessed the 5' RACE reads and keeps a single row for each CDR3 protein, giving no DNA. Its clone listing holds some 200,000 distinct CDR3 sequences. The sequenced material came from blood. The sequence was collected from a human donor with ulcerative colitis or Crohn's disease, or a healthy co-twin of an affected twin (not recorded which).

CDR3 residues: CSAAPNDTGYYGYTF. The chain joins TRBV29-1 to TRBJ1-2; the TRBD1 assignment by TCRdb is unverifiable without DNA. Germline-derived CDR1 and CDR2 are SQVTM and ANQGSEA. This CDR3 region has 15 residues.